A few counts support the clone carrying this TCR beta chain. Its antigen is undetermined. Library preparation (for TCRbeta) was performed with unique molecular identifiers. TCRdb re-called the PCR reads through MiXCR, storing one row per CDR3 protein. The sample includes about 130,000 distinct CDR3 sequences, about 9.9% of them seen just once. The data derive from a study of T-cell reconstitution after alpha-beta-depleted transplantation in children. General observations from the study: Reportedly, roughly two months post-transplant, alpha-beta T cells arose from several hundred expanded graft clones. Most T-cell counts and diversity one year after the transplant came from T cells that were newly produced.

The receptor comes from a girl less than two years old who had a stem cell transplant for combined immunodeficiency, so the T cells may come from the graft donor. The sequencing here drew on PBMCs, mostly from graft donor cells, taken 180 days after TCRalphabeta/CD19-depleted stem cell transplant.

This CDR3 reads CASSLGGTLVEAFF. CDR3 DNA sequence: TGTGCCAGCAGCTTGGGGGGGACATTGGTTGAAGCTTTCTTT. V gene TRBV5-4 combines with J gene TRBJ1-1; D might be TRBD1 (6 bases). Trimming took off 0 bases at V and 7 bases at J, with 13 bases between the two ends. The CDR3 contains 14 residues. The germline gives CDR1 SGHNT, CDR2 YYREEE (reference sequence).